This record looks at one T cell receptor beta chain sequence and its context. Antigen: not known. Using immunoSEQ multiplex PCR, the repertoire was profiled, and TCRdb retains in-frame clones only, with some absent. The table has 70,000 or so clones, roughly 92% seen once. CDR3 length: 12 amino acids. V was cut by 2 bases and J by 3 bases, with 7 bases left in between. CDR1 is GTSNPN and CDR2 is SVGIG in the germline V gene (reference sequence). The record originates from a study of lymphopenia after photon versus proton radiotherapy. Study results and caveats: Under photons, naive T cells and diversity fell while effector/memory populations rose. Post-nadir TCR diversity decline inversely tracked overall survival among those who died.

This receptor was identified in a woman between 40 and 50 years old with cholangiocarcinoma. The V and J genes are TRBV30 and TRBJ1-1; D is unclear. The sample here was peripheral blood, taken from a patient treated with photon-based radiotherapy. CDR3 in amino acids: CAWSNSDTEAFF. CDR3 DNA: TGTGCCTGGAGTAACTCGGACACTGAAGCTTTCTTT. Combining the CDR3 with reference TRBV30 and TRBJ1-1 gives the whole variable domain SQTIHQWPATLVQPVGSPLSLECTVEGTSNPNLYWYRQAAGRGLQLLFYSVGIGQISSEVPQNLSASRPQDRQFILSSKKLLLSDSGFYLCAWSNSDTEAFFGQGTRLTVV.